These 26 T cell receptor beta chains were all obtained from the same sample, sequenced in a study of blood T cell repertoires in COVID-19. Sequenced by immunoSEQ multiplex PCR; TCRdb stores in-frame clones only, minus some. The data show 410,000 or so clones, with roughly 90% seen just once and roughly 1.5% held by the top ten. Sequenced: peripheral blood. The receptors derive from a woman between 40 and 50 years old with COVID-19, enrolled during active disease.

V gene TRBV7-2 combines with J gene TRBJ2-5; a weak D match, TRBD1 (5 bases). V shed 2 bases and J shed 5 bases, with 12 bases lying between them. CDR1 is SGHTA and CDR2 is FQGNSA in the germline V gene. The CDR3 length is 14 residues. The CDR3 loop reads CASSLWGKGETQYF. DNA of the CDR3: TGTGCCAGCAGCTTATGGGGAAAGGGGGAGACCCAGTACTTC.

The chain employs TRBV18 and TRBJ1-1; tentative D call: TRBD1 (6 bases). Trimming removed 1 base at V and 7 bases at J, with 19 bases between. The germline V gene encodes CDR1 KGHSH and CDR2 LQKENI. The CDR3 is 16 residues long. The CDR3 DNA follows: TGTGCCAGCTCACCACTATCGGTTCCTGGGGGCGTTGAAGCTTTCTTT. Its translation is CASSPLSVPGGVEAFF. Full variable domain (remainder filled in from reference TRBV18 and TRBJ1-1): NAGVMQNPRHLVRRRGQEARLRCSPMKGHSHVYWYRQLPEEGLKFMVYLQKENIIDESGMPKERFSAEFPKEGPSILRIQQVVRGDSAAYFCASSPLSVPGGVEAFFGQGTRLTVV.

The chain couples TRBV9 to TRBJ2-3, with 9 bases aligning to TRBD1. The V gene's germline CDR1 is SGDLS and CDR2 YYNGEE. CDR3 length equals 18 residues. V lost 1 base, J lost 4 bases, and 13 bases stayed unmatched. CDR3 DNA sequence: TGTGCCAGCAGCGTACTGACACCGGGACAGGGCTCCCCAGATACGCAGTATTTT. Translation gives CASSVLTPGQGSPDTQYF.

The chain is built from TRBV28 and TRBJ2-3, with 9 bases identical to TRBD1. J gave up 3 bases and V 4 bases, and 11 bases lay outside the gene matches. CDR3 length equals 17 residues. CDR1 and CDR2 (germline): MDHEN, SYDVKM. In DNA form, the CDR3 reads TGTGCCAGCAGTTCACCCCCGGGACAGGGTACGACAGATACGCAGTATTTT. This codes for CASSSPPGQGTTDTQYF.

To note about this clone: At the DNA level, this CDR3 is encoded by other sequences in the same sample as well. The J gene is TRBJ1-1, the V gene TRBV7-2; D gene unclear. Germline V CDR1 and CDR2: SGHTA, FQGNSA. The CDR3 runs to 13 residues. Trimming stripped 3 bases from V and 1 base from J, with 6 bases between. CDR3 bases: TGTGCCAGCAGCTTGAGTGGGAACACTGAAGCTTTCTTT. It codes for CASSLSGNTEAFF.

This clone appeared a single time. The V gene is TRBV19, the J gene TRBJ2-7; no firm D call. The CDR3 runs to 14 residues. Germline-derived CDR1 and CDR2 are LNHDA and SQIVND (reference sequence). The V gene lost 3 bases and the J gene lost 3 bases, with 12 bases spanning the gap. CDR3 protein: CASSIMGQFYEQYF. For the CDR3, the DNA is TGTGCCAGTAGTATTATGGGCCAGTTCTACGAGCAGTACTTC.

This clone was recorded a few times. The chain employs TRBV6-1 and TRBJ2-2, with TRBD1 matching 9 bases. The V and J ends lost 3 bases and 2 bases, in that order; junction bases with no gene match: 13. CDR3 length: 19 residues. Germline CDR1 reads MNHNS; CDR2 reads SASEGT. The chain's CDR3 is CASSDRRDRVLRNTGELFF. The CDR3 DNA reads as TGTGCCAGCAGTGACCGCCGGGACAGGGTGTTAAGAAACACCGGGGAGCTGTTTTTT.

The rearrangement links TRBV10-3 to TRBJ1-3; D remains ambiguous. The CDR3 extends over 10 amino acids. Germline CDR1 ENHRY, CDR2 SYGVKD. V gave up 8 bases and J gave up 4 bases, with 3 bases separating them. The CDR3 sequence is CAILGNTIYF. The CDR3 DNA follows: TGTGCCATCCTCGGAAACACCATATATTTT.

The V and J genes are TRBV7-2 and TRBJ1-3; no reliable D call. The CDR3 spans 15 residues. V dropped 2 bases and J dropped 0 bases, with 8 bases sitting between them. CDR1 is SGHTA and CDR2 is FQGNSA in the germline V gene. DNA of the CDR3: TGTGCCAGCAGCTTAAACTCGGGCTCTGGAAACACCATATATTTT. It is translated as CASSLNSGSGNTIYF. The full variable domain, its missing parts supplied by reference TRBV7-2 and TRBJ1-3, is GAGVSQSPSNKVTEKGKDVELRCDPISGHTALYWYRQSLGQGLEFLIYFQGNSAPDKSGLPSDRFSAERTGGSVSTLTIQRTQQEDSAVYLCASSLNSGSGNTIYFGEGSWLTVV.

This chain joins TRBV20-1 and TRBJ1-5; D gene uncertain. Deletions cut 3 bases from V and 5 bases from J, with 11 bases between. Germline V gives CDR1 DFQATT, CDR2 SNEGSKA (reference sequence). The CDR3 has 13 amino acids. The CDR3 nucleotides read TGCAGTGCTAGTTCGCATGACTATCAGCCCCAGCATTTT. It codes for CSASSHDYQPQHF.

V is TRBV7-2 and J is TRBJ1-1; D possibly corresponds to TRBD1 (5 bases). The germline gives CDR1 SGHTA, CDR2 FQGNSA. CDR3 length equals 11 residues. V lost 5 bases, J lost 11 bases, and 12 bases lay in between. The CDR3 reads CASSPGGRAFF. In DNA, the CDR3 is TGTGCCAGCAGCCCCGGGGGGAGGGCTTTCTTT.

Here the CDR3 DNA reads TGCGCCAGCAGCTCAGATAGCGGGTCTGGGGCCAATGAGCAGTTCTTC. Its protein is CASSSDSGSGANEQFF. The J gene is TRBJ2-1, the V gene TRBV4-1, with 7 bases that match TRBD2. V lost 5 bases to trimming and J lost 6 bases; unmatched junction nucleotides: 13. The CDR3 runs to 16 residues. Germline V gives CDR1 MGHRA, CDR2 YSYEKL.

In its sample, this clone was seen a few times. The chain is built from TRBV18 and TRBJ2-3; D may be TRBD1 (5 bases). The V end lost 3 bases, the J end lost 4 bases, and 8 bases lay between the germline ends. There are 13 residues in the CDR3. Germline CDR1 reads KGHSH; CDR2 reads LQKENI. The DNA of the CDR3 is TGTGCCAGCTCACCCACAGGAGCAGATACGCAGTATTTT. Its protein is CASSPTGADTQYF.

V gene TRBV4-1 combines with J gene TRBJ2-3, with TRBD2 matching over 7 bases. Germline CDR1 MGHRA, CDR2 YSYEKL. The V segment lost 2 bases and the J segment 4 bases; nucleotides outside the gene matches: 9. CDR3 length: 16 residues. The CDR3 region is CASSQLLAGNSDTQYF. CDR3 DNA sequence: TGCGCCAGCAGCCAACTATTAGCGGGCAATTCAGATACGCAGTATTTT.

The genes are TRBV10-3 and TRBJ1-2; D might be TRBD1 (6 bases). The CDR3 consists of 15 residues. CDR1 is ENHRY, CDR2 SYGVKD, per germline. Trimming stripped 6 bases from V and 3 bases from J, with 17 bases between. Here the CDR3 DNA reads TGTGCCATCAGAGGCCAGGGGCAATCGGACTATGGCTACACCTTC. Translation: CAIRGQGQSDYGYTF.

The chain combines TRBV10-2 with TRBJ1-1; 8 nucleotides align to TRBD1. The germline CDR1 and CDR2 sequences are WSHSY and SAAADI. There are 13 residues in the CDR3. V gave up 8 bases and J gave up 1 base; unmatched junction bases: 3. CDR3 amino acids: CASSTGANTEAFF. For the CDR3, the DNA is TGCGCCAGCTCGACAGGGGCGAACACTGAAGCTTTCTTT.

CDR3 nucleotide sequence: TGCGCCAGCAGCCTAGGACTAGCGGGGGCCCAAGAGACCCAGTACTTC. Translated, it gives CASSLGLAGAQETQYF. The chain combines TRBV5-1 with TRBJ2-5; 13 bases agree with TRBD2. CDR3 length equals 16 residues. The ends lost 4 bases at V and 1 base at J; junction bases unmatched: 4. CDR1 is SGHRS and CDR2 is YFSETQ in the germline V gene.

The CDR3 is CASSLTGGGNQPQHF. The CDR3 bases are TGTGCCAGCAGCTTAACAGGGGGGGGCAATCAGCCCCAGCATTTT. The chain joins TRBV5-6 to TRBJ1-5, with TRBD1 matching 8 bases. Germline V gene sequence: CDR1 SGHDT, CDR2 YYEEEE. The CDR3 is 15 residues long. V trimming: 2 bases; J trimming: 2 bases; junction bases outside the gene matches: 3.

The chain employs TRBV27 and TRBJ1-1, with D possibly TRBD1 on 5 matching bases. V was cut by 5 bases and J by 4 bases, with 11 bases left in between. The CDR3 is 13 residues long. In germline, CDR1 is MNHEY, CDR2 SMNVEV (reference sequence). The CDR3 loop is CASSPRRGTEAFF. In nucleotides, the CDR3 is TGTGCCAGCAGTCCAAGGAGGGGCACTGAAGCTTTCTTT.

V is TRBV19 and J is TRBJ2-2; tentatively, D is TRBD1 (6 bases). V lost 4 bases to trimming and J lost 2 bases, with 11 bases between them. The CDR3 totals 15 residues. Germline CDR1 reads LNHDA; CDR2 reads SQIVND (reference sequence). The CDR3 DNA reads as TGTGCCAGTAGTAGACAGGCGCTCAACACCGGGGAGCTGTTTTTT. The encoded protein is CASSRQALNTGELFF. Using reference TRBV19 and TRBJ2-2 for the parts outside the CDR3, the full variable domain is DGGITQSPKYLFRKEGQNVTLSCEQNLNHDAMYWYRQDPGQGLRLIYYSQIVNDFQKGDIAEGYSVSREKKESFPLTVTSAQKNPTAFYLCASSRQALNTGELFFGEGSRLTVL.

The chain recombines TRBV5-1 with TRBJ2-3; D is ambiguous. Trimming shortened V by 3 bases and J by 4 bases, and 9 bases separated the two germline ends. CDR1 is SGHRS and CDR2 is YFSETQ in the germline V gene. CDR3 length equals 13 residues. CDR3 sequence reads: CASSWAMPDTQYF. The CDR3, as DNA: TGCGCCAGCAGCTGGGCGATGCCAGATACGCAGTATTTT.

This rearrangement joins TRBV28 to TRBJ1-5; perhaps TRBD1 as D (5 bases). Germline V gives CDR1 MDHEN, CDR2 SYDVKM. This CDR3 spans 12 amino acids. Deletions cut 4 bases from V and 9 bases from J, with 10 bases between. Written as DNA, the CDR3 is TGTGCCAGCAGTTCCCCAGGGTGGCCCCAGCATTTT. It specifies CASSSPGWPQHF.

The rearrangement links TRBV19 to TRBJ2-7, with TRBD1 matching over 7 bases. The CDR3 has 13 residues. CDR1 is LNHDA and CDR2 is SQIVND in the germline V gene (reference sequence). J gave up 2 bases and V 5 bases, and 3 bases lay outside the gene matches. This chain's CDR3 is CASSRDRAYEQYF. CDR3 nucleotide sequence: TGTGCCAGTAGTCGGGACAGAGCCTACGAGCAGTACTTC.

This clone was counted a single time. Other DNA variants within this sample encode the same CDR3. V and J are TRBV12-3 or TRBV12-4 and TRBJ1-1; no reliable D call. V was trimmed by 5 bases and J by 4 bases, leaving 8 bases between them. The CDR3 spans 12 residues. The DNA of the CDR3 is TGTGCCAGCAGTCTTCGGGGCACTGAAGCTTTCTTT. It codes for CASSLRGTEAFF.

The chain uses TRBV4-3 and TRBJ1-5; D is possibly TRBD1 (5 bases). In germline, CDR1 is LGHNA, CDR2 YSLEER. The CDR3 loop spans 15 amino acids. V was trimmed by 0 bases and J by 1 base, leaving 7 bases between them. The CDR3 DNA sequence: TGCGCCAGCAGCCAAGAGGGGGGAAGCAATCAGCCCCAGCATTTT. Protein sequence: CASSQEGGSNQPQHF.

This clone was recorded once. This chain links TRBV10-2 with TRBJ2-7, with D tentatively TRBD2 (6 bases). From germline, CDR1 is WSHSY and CDR2 SAAADI. The CDR3 contains 15 residues. The germline V and J ends were trimmed by 6 bases and 4 bases, with 19 bases remaining between them. CDR3 loop: CASSLLPEGSYEQYF. The CDR3 DNA reads as TGCGCCAGCAGCTTACTACCGGAGGGGTCGTACGAGCAGTACTTC.